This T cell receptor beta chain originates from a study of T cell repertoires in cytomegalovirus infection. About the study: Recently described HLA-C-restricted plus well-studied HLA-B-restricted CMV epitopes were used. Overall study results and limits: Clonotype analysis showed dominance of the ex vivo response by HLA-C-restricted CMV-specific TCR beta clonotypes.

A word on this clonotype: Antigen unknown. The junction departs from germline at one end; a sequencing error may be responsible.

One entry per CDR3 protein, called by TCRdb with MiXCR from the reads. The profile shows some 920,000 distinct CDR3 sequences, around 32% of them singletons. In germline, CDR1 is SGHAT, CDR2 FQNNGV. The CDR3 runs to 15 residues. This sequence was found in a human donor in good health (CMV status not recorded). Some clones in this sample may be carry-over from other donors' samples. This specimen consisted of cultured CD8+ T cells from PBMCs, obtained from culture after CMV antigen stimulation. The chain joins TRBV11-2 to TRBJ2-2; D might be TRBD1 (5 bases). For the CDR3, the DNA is TGTGCCAACAGCTTAAAACAGGAGTACACCGGGGAGCTGTTTTTT. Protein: CANSLKQEYTGELFF.